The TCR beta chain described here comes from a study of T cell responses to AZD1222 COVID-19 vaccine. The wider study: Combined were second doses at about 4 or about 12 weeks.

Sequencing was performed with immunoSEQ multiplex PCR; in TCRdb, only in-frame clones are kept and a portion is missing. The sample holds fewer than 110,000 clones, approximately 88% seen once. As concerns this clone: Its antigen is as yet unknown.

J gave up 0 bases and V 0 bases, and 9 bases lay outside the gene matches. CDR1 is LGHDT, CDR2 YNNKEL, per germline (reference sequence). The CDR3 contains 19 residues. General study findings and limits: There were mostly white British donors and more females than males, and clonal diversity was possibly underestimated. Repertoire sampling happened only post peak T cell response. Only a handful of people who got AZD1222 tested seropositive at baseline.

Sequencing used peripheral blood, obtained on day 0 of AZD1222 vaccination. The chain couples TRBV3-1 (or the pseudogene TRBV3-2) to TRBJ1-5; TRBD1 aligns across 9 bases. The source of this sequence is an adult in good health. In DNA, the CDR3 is TGTGCCAGCAGCCAAGATCCGGTTCGGGACAGGGTTAGCAATCAGCCCCAGCATTTT. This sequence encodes CASSQDPVRDRVSNQPQHF.